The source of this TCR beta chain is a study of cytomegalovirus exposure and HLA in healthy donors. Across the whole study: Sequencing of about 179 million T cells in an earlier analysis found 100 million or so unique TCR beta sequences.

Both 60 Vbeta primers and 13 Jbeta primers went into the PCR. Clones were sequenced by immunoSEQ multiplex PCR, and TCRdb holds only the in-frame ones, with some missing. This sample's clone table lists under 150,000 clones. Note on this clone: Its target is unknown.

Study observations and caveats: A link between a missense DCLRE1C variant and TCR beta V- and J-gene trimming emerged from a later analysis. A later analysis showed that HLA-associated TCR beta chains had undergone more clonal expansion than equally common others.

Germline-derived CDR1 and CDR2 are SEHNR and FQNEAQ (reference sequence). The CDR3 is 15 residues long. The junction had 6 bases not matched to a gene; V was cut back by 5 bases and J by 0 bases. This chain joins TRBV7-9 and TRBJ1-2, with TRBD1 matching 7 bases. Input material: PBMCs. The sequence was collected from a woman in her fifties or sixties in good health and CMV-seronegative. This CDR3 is CASSIGQATNYGYTF. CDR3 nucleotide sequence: TGTGCCAGCAGCATCGGACAGGCGACTAACTATGGCTACACCTTC.